The 7 T cell receptor beta chains below come from one sample, sequenced in a study of identical twins. TCRdb ran MiXCR on the 5' RACE reads and lists one entry per CDR3 protein. The sample lists over 200,000 distinct CDR3 sequences, 5.5% to 7.5% occurring once. These same records also appear under a second study, on T cells expressing NK-cell markers.

Material: CD8+ T cells sorted from blood. These receptors were obtained from a woman aged 18-35 years in good health.

This rearrangement joins TRBV2 to TRBJ2-1, with TRBD2 identical over 12 bases. V lost 3 bases, J lost 8 bases, and 11 bases stayed unmatched. This CDR3 is 17 amino acids long. CDR1 and CDR2 from the germline V gene are SNHLY and FYNNEI. CDR3 residues: CASSDRRRLAGGHEQFF. The CDR3 nucleotides read TGTGCCAGCAGTGATCGCCGGAGGCTAGCGGGGGGGCATGAGCAGTTCTTC. Full variable domain (missing parts from reference TRBV2 and TRBJ2-1): EPEVTQTPSHQVTQMGQEVILRCVPISNHLYFYWYRQILGQKVEFLVSFYNNEISEKSEIFDDQFSVERPDGSNFTLKIRSTKLEDSAMYFCASSDRRRLAGGHEQFFGPGTRLTVL.

This clonotype appeared many times. The CDR3 reads CASSQLPNYGYTF. DNA for the CDR3: TGTGCCAGCAGTCAGCTCCCTAACTATGGCTACACCTTC. The V call is TRBV27, the J call TRBJ1-2; D gene ambiguous. CDR3 length: 13 residues. The germline V gene has CDR1 MNHEY and CDR2 SMNVEV (reference sequence). V lost 5 bases and J 0 bases, leaving 7 bases between the germline ends.

In this sample, this clonotype turned up many times. The J gene is TRBJ2-7, the V gene TRBV29-1; unclear D gene. The CDR3 spans 13 residues. V lost 2 bases and J 0 bases, leaving 8 bases between the germline ends. CDR1 and CDR2 from the germline V gene are SQVTM and ANQGSEA. CDR3 bases: TGCAGCGTTGAAACCGGCAGCTCCTACGAGCAGTACTTC. This gives the protein CSVETGSSYEQYF.

This clonotype was detected many times. The chain links TRBV4-3 to TRBJ1-1, with D possibly being TRBD1 (6 bases). V was pared by 6 bases and J by 6 bases, with 14 bases between. The CDR3 runs to 13 residues. Germline CDR1 reads LGHNA; CDR2 reads YSLEER. The CDR3 nucleotides are TGCGCCAGCAGAGGGGGTAGCGGGGCTGAAGCTTTCTTT. It codes for CASRGGSGAEAFF.

The rearrangement joins TRBV11-3 to TRBJ2-1, with D perhaps TRBD1 (5 bases). V dropped 6 bases and J dropped 0 bases, with 18 bases sitting between them. The length of the CDR3 is 17 residues. The germline CDR1 and CDR2 sequences are SGHNT and YENEEA. CDR3 in amino acids: CASSSYQGASSYNEQFF. CDR3 DNA sequence: TGTGCCAGCAGTTCGTATCAGGGCGCGAGCTCCTACAATGAGCAGTTCTTC.

The rearrangement joins TRBV20-1 to TRBJ2-1, with no clear D. The V gene lost 5 bases and the J gene lost 0 bases, with 14 bases spanning the gap. The CDR3 length is 15 residues. Germline lookup yields CDR1 DFQATT and CDR2 SNEGSKA (reference sequence). As DNA, the CDR3 is TGCAGTGCTCCCTCCCGGATGAGCTCCTACAATGAGCAGTTCTTC. Translating it yields CSAPSRMSSYNEQFF.

This clonotype has more than one count but fewer than ten. The chain carries TRBV29-1 and TRBJ2-3; perhaps TRBD2 as D (6 bases). The CDR3 is 14 amino acids. V was trimmed by 8 bases and J by 1 base, leaving 16 bases between them. Germline V gives CDR1 SQVTM, CDR2 ANQGSEA. CDR3 region: CSMGLTPRTDTQYF. The CDR3 DNA sequence: TGCAGCATGGGACTGACTCCTCGCACAGATACGCAGTATTTT.